The 7 T cell receptor beta chains listed next were all sequenced from one sample in a study of blood T cells in healthy people across ages (dated by TCRdb to the mid-2010s). The library was obtained by 5' RACE. The reads were generated on an Illumina HiSeq 2500. A second roughly 6 to 12 cycle PCR used a sample-barcoded 5' primer and a J-beta primer mix. TCRdb reran the public reads through fastp at Q25 and MiXCR, keeping productive beta chains. Entries are consolidated by CDR3 protein sequence, retaining the most common genes and DNA. Counted in this sample were 650,000 to 1,000,000 distinct CDR3 sequences; roughly 34% of them appeared once. The top ten constitute roughly 13% of the sample. Sequencing input: blood. The receptors here all came from a man between 18 and 35 years old in good health.

The chain has TRBV10-3 and TRBJ2-3; 7 nucleotides align to TRBD1. CDR1 is ENHRY, CDR2 SYGVKD, per germline. With V trimmed by 2 bases and J by 2 bases, 7 bases remained unmatched. The CDR3 is 16 amino acids. The CDR3 sequence: CAISERTGKSTDTQYF. The DNA of the CDR3 is TGTGCCATCAGTGAGCGGACAGGAAAATCCACAGATACGCAGTATTTT.

This clonotype was seen only a few times. This sequence joins TRBV20-1 and TRBJ2-2; 9 bases agree with TRBD2. Germline values: CDR1 DFQATT, CDR2 SNEGSKA (reference sequence). With V trimmed by 2 bases and J by 5 bases, 9 bases remained unmatched. The CDR3 is made up of 16 amino acids. The CDR3 DNA follows: TGCAGTGCTAGACCCCCGGGACTAGCAGTGACCGGGGAGCTGTTTTTT. It translates to CSARPPGLAVTGELFF.

This clonotype turned up a few times. The chain combines TRBV7-8 with TRBJ2-3; D assignment may be TRBD1 or TRBD2 (5 bases each). This CDR3 comprises 14 residues. Per the germline V gene, CDR1 is SGHVS and CDR2 is FQNEAQ. V lost 6 bases and J 3 bases, leaving 13 bases between the germline ends. The CDR3 loop reads CASSYRDRTDTQYF. DNA for the CDR3: TGTGCCAGCAGTTATAGGGACCGGACAGATACGCAGTATTTT.

This clonotype is classed as medium-sized. The V call is TRBV7-8, the J call TRBJ2-7; 10 positions agree with TRBD1. V shed 4 bases and J 2 bases; nucleotides not matched to a gene: 2. Germline CDR1 reads SGHVS; CDR2 reads FQNEAQ. The CDR3 totals 14 residues. The CDR3 loop reads CASSWGTGAYEQYF. The CDR3 region has the DNA TGTGCCAGCAGCTGGGGGACAGGGGCCTACGAGCAGTACTTC.

This clonotype was observed a handful of times. V usage is TRBV10-3 and J usage is TRBJ2-3; 7 nucleotides align to TRBD1. Germline loops: CDR1 ENHRY, CDR2 SYGVKD. The CDR3 totals 15 residues. J gave up 0 bases and V 2 bases, and 2 bases lay outside the gene matches. The DNA of the CDR3 is TGTGCCATCAGTGAGAAGGGACAGAGCACAGATACGCAGTATTTT. Amino acid sequence: CAISEKGQSTDTQYF.

The chain carries TRBV4-3 and TRBJ2-7, with 9 nucleotides matching TRBD1. Germline V lookup: CDR1 LGHNA, CDR2 YSLEER. Trimming at V came to 0 bases and at J to 3 bases, leaving 15 bases not matched to a gene. The CDR3 consists of 19 residues. The CDR3 spells CASSQDPEMWDRVSYEQYF. CDR3 coding DNA: TGCGCCAGCAGCCAAGATCCGGAGATGTGGGACAGGGTGAGCTACGAGCAGTACTTC.

This clonotype showed up just a few times. The chain has TRBV12-3 or TRBV12-4 and TRBJ1-1; D is unclear. The CDR3 runs 13 residues. Trimming took 6 bases from V and 7 from J, leaving 15 bases between them. This chain's CDR3 is CASSPYPKDEAFF. CDR3 in DNA: TGTGCCAGCAGCCCCTATCCAAAGGATGAAGCTTTCTTT.